These 12 T cell receptor beta chains were all obtained from the same sample, sequenced in a study of shared clonotypes between healthy human individuals. Naivety among CD8 cells was defined by CD45RO negativity and positive CCR7 selection, thereby excluding terminally differentiated effector memory CD45RA+ cells. Measured with immunoSEQ multiplex PCR; TCRdb has only the in-frame clones, and not every one. The table lists some 2.1 million clones, 85% to 95% of them singletons, with approximately 1.2% in the top ten. The sequenced sample was naive CD8+ T cells sorted from blood. Receptors originate from a man younger than 35 in good health.

Worth noting for this clone: The junction departs from germline at one end; a sequencing error may be responsible. The J gene is TRBJ1-2, the V gene TRBV13; D unclear. CDR1 is PRHDT, CDR2 FYEKMQ, per germline (reference sequence). The CDR3 loop spans 10 amino acids. CDR3 bases: TGTGCCAGCAGCTTAGGCTCTACTCACTTC. This codes for CASSLGSTHF.

V usage is TRBV7-9 and J usage is TRBJ2-3, with TRBD2 matching over 14 bases. J gave up 6 bases and V 1 base, and 12 bases lay outside the gene matches. The length of the CDR3 is 19 residues. CDR1 and CDR2 (germline): SEHNR, FQNEAQ (reference sequence). CDR3 in amino acids: CASSLVGLAGGGLSDTQYF. The CDR3 nucleotides are TGTGCCAGCAGCTTAGTAGGACTAGCGGGGGGTGGTTTATCGGATACGCAGTATTTT.

V is TRBV18 and J is TRBJ2-2, with 12 bases aligning to TRBD2. Trimming at V came to 2 bases and at J to 7 bases, leaving 11 bases not matched to a gene. Germline CDR1 is KGHSH and CDR2 is LQKENI. The CDR3 covers 18 residues. Here the CDR3 DNA reads TGTGCCAGCTCACCAGTGGCACTAGCGGGAGGACGTAGCGGGGAGCTGTTTTTT. Residues: CASSPVALAGGRSGELFF.

The gene calls are TRBV5-1 and TRBJ2-7; 7 bases align to TRBD1. Germline V CDR1 and CDR2: SGHRS, YFSETQ. This CDR3 has 16 residues. The ends lost 0 bases at V and 1 base at J; junction bases unmatched: 7. The CDR3 protein is CASSLDEGALSYEQYF. As DNA, the CDR3 is TGCGCCAGCAGCTTGGATGAGGGGGCTTTGTCCTACGAGCAGTACTTC.

This chain joins TRBV7-9 and TRBJ2-6, with 9 bases lining up with TRBD1. The CDR3 runs 17 residues. The ends lost 3 bases at V and 0 bases at J; junction bases unmatched: 3. The germline V gene encodes CDR1 SEHNR and CDR2 FQNEAQ (reference sequence). For the CDR3, the DNA is TGTGCCAGCAGCTTGGGACAGGGAAGCTCTGGGGCCAACGTCCTGACTTTC. This encodes CASSLGQGSSGANVLTF.

The chain's CDR3 is CASSPGTAEYYGYTF. CDR3 in DNA: TGTGCCAGCAGCCCCGGGACAGCCGAATACTATGGCTACACCTTC. The chain employs TRBV7-6 and TRBJ1-2, with 7 bases that match TRBD1. Germline assignment: CDR1 SGHVS and CDR2 FNYEAQ. The CDR3 extends over 15 amino acids. V shed 5 bases, J shed 3 bases, and the junction held 9 bases outside the gene matches.

The chain has TRBV5-1 and TRBJ2-2, with TRBD1 identical over 7 bases. The CDR3 runs to 17 residues. V lost 4 bases and J lost 4; bases outside the gene matches: 13. Germline CDR1 and CDR2: SGHRS and YFSETQ. The CDR3 here is CASSPTGVSLGTGELFF. The CDR3 DNA reads TGCGCCAGCAGCCCTACAGGGGTCTCCTTGGGCACCGGGGAGCTGTTTTTT. Complete variable domain (other parts from reference TRBV5-1 and TRBJ2-2): KAGVTQTPRYLIKTRGQQVTLSCSPISGHRSVSWYQQTPGQGLQFLFEYFSETQRNKGNFPGRFSGRQFSNSRSEMNVSTLELGDSALYLCASSPTGVSLGTGELFFGEGSRLTVL.

This chain connects TRBV9 to TRBJ1-4; D is possibly TRBD1 (6 bases). Trimming shortened V by 4 bases and J by 4 bases, and 14 bases separated the two germline ends. Germline V CDR1 and CDR2: SGDLS, YYNGEE. The CDR3 covers 15 residues. CDR3: CASSLTTGVNEKLFF. In nucleotides, the CDR3 is TGTGCCAGCAGCCTAACGACAGGCGTTAATGAAAAACTGTTTTTT. The variable domain in full, completed from reference TRBV9 and TRBJ1-4, reads DSGVTQTPKHLITATGQRVTLRCSPRSGDLSVYWYQQSLDQGLQFLIQYYNGEERAKGNILERFSAQQFPDLHSELNLSSLELGDSALYFCASSLTTGVNEKLFFGSGTQLSVL.

The chain carries TRBV4-2 and TRBJ2-1; D might be TRBD1 (6 bases). V lost 1 base to trimming and J lost 0 bases, with 7 bases between them. The V gene's germline CDR1 is LGHNA and CDR2 YNFKEQ. The CDR3 has 15 amino acids. The CDR3 region is CASSQVQGSYNEQFF. The CDR3 coding sequence is TGTGCCAGCAGCCAAGTACAGGGCTCCTACAATGAGCAGTTCTTC.

This clone has only one observation. This chain joins TRBV4-1 and TRBJ2-1, with a tentative D call TRBD1 (6 bases). Germline V gene sequence: CDR1 MGHRA, CDR2 YSYEKL. Trimming removed 3 bases at V and 2 bases at J, with 8 bases between. The CDR3 spans 14 residues. CDR3 region: CASSHTGPYNEQFF. The CDR3 DNA reads as TGCGCCAGCAGCCACACAGGGCCCTACAATGAGCAGTTCTTC.

This chain connects TRBV4-1 to TRBJ2-1, with 7 positions matching TRBD2. This CDR3 comprises 18 residues. Germline CDR1 MGHRA, CDR2 YSYEKL. Unmatched junction bases numbered 16, after V lost 0 bases and J lost 8 bases. CDR3 region: CASSQDPLASGLNYEQFF. The CDR3 bases are TGCGCCAGCAGCCAAGATCCGTTAGCTAGCGGTTTAAACTATGAGCAGTTCTTC.

Concerning this clone itself: Other DNA sequences from this sample encode an identical CDR3 as well. The chain carries TRBV7-9 and TRBJ2-7, with 8 bases identical to TRBD1. Per the germline V gene, CDR1 is SEHNR and CDR2 is FQNEAQ (reference sequence). J lost 2 bases, V lost 2 bases, and 5 bases had no gene match. This CDR3 has 15 amino acids. In DNA form, the CDR3 reads TGTGCCAGCAGCTTACGACAGGGGCCTACCTACGAGCAGTACTTC. Translated: CASSLRQGPTYEQYF. Complete variable domain (other parts from reference TRBV7-9 and TRBJ2-7): DTGVSQNPRHKITKRGQNVTFRCDPISEHNRLYWYRQTLGQGPEFLTYFQNEAQLEKSRLLSDRFSAERPKGSFSTLEIQRTEQGDSAMYLCASSLRQGPTYEQYFGPGTRLTVT.